The 6 T cell receptor beta chains below come from one sample, sequenced in a study of blood T cell repertoires in COVID-19. The protocol was immunoSEQ multiplex PCR, while the TCRdb copy is restricted to in-frame clones and leaves out a portion. The sample consists of about 130,000 clones, around 78% of them appearing once. Sequencing was carried out using peripheral blood. The source is a human donor in a cohort sampled during active COVID-19.

This chain joins TRBV5-1 and TRBJ2-7; possible D gene TRBD2, 5 bases. Germline lookup yields CDR1 SGHRS and CDR2 YFSETQ. The V and J ends lost 0 bases and 2 bases respectively, with 9 bases between them. This CDR3 region has 14 residues. CDR3 amino acids: CASSLGPGTYEQYF. DNA for the CDR3: TGCGCCAGCAGCTTGGGGCCGGGGACCTACGAGCAGTACTTC. Combining the CDR3 with reference TRBV5-1 and TRBJ2-7 gives the whole variable domain KAGVTQTPRYLIKTRGQQVTLSCSPISGHRSVSWYQQTPGQGLQFLFEYFSETQRNKGNFPGRFSGRQFSNSRSEMNVSTLELGDSALYLCASSLGPGTYEQYFGPGTRLTVT.

This clone appeared a few times. CDR3 residues: CASSREGTDLYEQYF. The CDR3 nucleotides are TGCGCCAGCAGCCGGGAGGGGACAGACCTCTACGAGCAGTACTTC. J is TRBJ2-7 and V is TRBV5-1, with D possibly TRBD2 on 8 matching bases. The ends were cut back, 4 bases at V and 3 bases at J, with 17 bases in the middle. CDR1 is SGHRS, CDR2 YFSETQ, per germline. This CDR3 comprises 15 residues. Full variable domain (remainder filled in from reference TRBV5-1 and TRBJ2-7): KAGVTQTPRYLIKTRGQQVTLSCSPISGHRSVSWYQQTPGQGLQFLFEYFSETQRNKGNFPGRFSGRQFSNSRSEMNVSTLELGDSALYLCASSREGTDLYEQYFGPGTRLTVT.

The rearrangement links TRBV2 to TRBJ1-1; D not certain. V lost 4 bases, J lost 6 bases, and 15 bases lay in between. The germline CDR1 and CDR2 sequences are SNHLY and FYNNEI. This CDR3 is built from 14 residues. The CDR3 is CASSAGSVQPEAFF. In nucleotides, the CDR3 is TGTGCCAGCAGTGCGGGGTCCGTACAACCTGAAGCTTTCTTT. Based on the CDR3 plus reference TRBV2 and TRBJ1-1, the full variable domain is EPEVTQTPSHQVTQMGQEVILRCVPISNHLYFYWYRQILGQKVEFLVSFYNNEISEKSEIFDDQFSVERPDGSNFTLKIRSTKLEDSAMYFCASSAGSVQPEAFFGQGTRLTVV.

The rearrangement links TRBV10-2 to TRBJ1-4, with unresolved D. The V gene lost 8 bases and the J gene lost 8 bases, with 6 bases spanning the gap. The CDR3 is 10 residues long. The V gene's germline CDR1 is WSHSY and CDR2 SAAADI. CDR3 sequence (DNA): TGCGCCAGCGGGGAGGAAAAACTGTTTTTT. Amino acid sequence: CASGEEKLFF.

This clone was recorded a few times. The gene calls are TRBV11-2 and TRBJ2-5; no reliable D call. The V and J ends lost 5 bases and 2 bases respectively, with 6 bases between them. The CDR3 is 12 residues long. Germline CDR1 reads SGHAT; CDR2 reads FQNNGV. The CDR3 is CASSRDQETQYF. The DNA of the CDR3 is TGTGCCAGCAGCCGAGATCAAGAGACCCAGTACTTC.

The chain has TRBV11-2 and TRBJ2-1; 12 bases are shared with TRBD1. CDR1 and CDR2 (germline): SGHAT, FQNNGV. CDR3 length: 15 amino acids. The ends lost 5 bases at V and 10 bases at J; junction bases unmatched: 9. The CDR3: CASSVGTGGSGEQFF. CDR3 coding DNA: TGTGCCAGCAGCGTGGGGACAGGGGGCTCAGGGGAGCAGTTCTTC.